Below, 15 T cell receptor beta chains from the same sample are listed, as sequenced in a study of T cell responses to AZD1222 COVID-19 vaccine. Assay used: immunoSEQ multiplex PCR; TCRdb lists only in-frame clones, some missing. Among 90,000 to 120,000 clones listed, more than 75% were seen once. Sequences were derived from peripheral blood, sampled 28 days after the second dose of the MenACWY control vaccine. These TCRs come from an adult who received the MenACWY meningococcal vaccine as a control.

CDR3 nucleotides: TGTGCCAGCAGCCAAGAAAGGACAGGGAGCCCCTTAAACTATGGCTACACCTTC. Protein product: CASSQERTGSPLNYGYTF. The chain couples TRBV14 to TRBJ1-2; TRBD1 aligns across 8 bases. This CDR3 contains 18 residues. The germline CDR1 and CDR2 sequences are SGHDN and FVKESK. After removal of 0 bases from V and 2 bases from J, the junction contained 11 bases not matched to a gene.

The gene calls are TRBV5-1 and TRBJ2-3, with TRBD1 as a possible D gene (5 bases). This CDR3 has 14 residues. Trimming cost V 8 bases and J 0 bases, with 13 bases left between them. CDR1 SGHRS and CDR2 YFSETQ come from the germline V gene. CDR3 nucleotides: TGCGCCAGTAGAATGGGGCGAAGCACAGATACGCAGTATTTT. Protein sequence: CASRMGRSTDTQYF.

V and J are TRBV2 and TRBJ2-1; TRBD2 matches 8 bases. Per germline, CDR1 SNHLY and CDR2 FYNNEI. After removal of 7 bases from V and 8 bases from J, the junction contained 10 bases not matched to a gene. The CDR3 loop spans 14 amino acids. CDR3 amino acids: CASNDIGGGYEQFF. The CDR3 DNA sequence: TGTGCCAGCAACGACATCGGGGGGGGTTATGAGCAGTTCTTC.

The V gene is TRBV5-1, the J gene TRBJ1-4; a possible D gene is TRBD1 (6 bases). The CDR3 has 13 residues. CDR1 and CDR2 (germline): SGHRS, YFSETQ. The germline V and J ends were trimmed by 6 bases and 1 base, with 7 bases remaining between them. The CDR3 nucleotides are TGCGCCAGCATGGGACAAACTAATGAAAAACTGTTTTTT. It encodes CASMGQTNEKLFF.

The CDR3 sequence is CASRPHRQDLGDTQYF. DNA for the CDR3: TGTGCCAGTAGGCCTCATCGACAGGACCTCGGAGATACGCAGTATTTT. The rearrangement joins TRBV19 to TRBJ2-3; a weak D match, TRBD1 (6 bases). Germline V gives CDR1 LNHDA, CDR2 SQIVND (reference sequence). CDR3 length: 16 amino acids. V was clipped by 6 bases and J by 5 bases, with 21 bases between them.

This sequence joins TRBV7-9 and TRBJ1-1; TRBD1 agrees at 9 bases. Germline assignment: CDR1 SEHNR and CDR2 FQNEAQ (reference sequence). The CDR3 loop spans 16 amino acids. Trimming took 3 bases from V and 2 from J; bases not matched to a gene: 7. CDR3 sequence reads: CASSLGQGSGNTEAFF. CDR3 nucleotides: TGTGCCAGCAGCTTGGGACAGGGTTCCGGTAACACTGAAGCTTTCTTT.

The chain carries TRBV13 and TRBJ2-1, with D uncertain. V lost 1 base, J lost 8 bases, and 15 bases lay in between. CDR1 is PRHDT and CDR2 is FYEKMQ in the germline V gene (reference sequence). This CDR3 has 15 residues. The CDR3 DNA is TGTGCCAGCAGCTTAGAAGGGTCCCCCCCCGATGAGCAGTTCTTC. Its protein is CASSLEGSPPDEQFF.

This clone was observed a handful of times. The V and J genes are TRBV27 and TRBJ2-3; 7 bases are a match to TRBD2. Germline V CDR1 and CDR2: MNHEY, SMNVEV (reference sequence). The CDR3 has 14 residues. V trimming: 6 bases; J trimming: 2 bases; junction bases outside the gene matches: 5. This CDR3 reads CASSTSGVTDTQYF. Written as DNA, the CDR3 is TGTGCCAGCAGCACAAGCGGGGTCACAGATACGCAGTATTTT.

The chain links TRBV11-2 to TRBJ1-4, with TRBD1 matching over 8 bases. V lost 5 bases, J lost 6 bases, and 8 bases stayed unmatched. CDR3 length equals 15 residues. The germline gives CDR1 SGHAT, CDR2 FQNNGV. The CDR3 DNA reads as TGTGCCAGCAGCCTTCTACAGGGGGGAGATGAAAAACTGTTTTTT. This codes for CASSLLQGGDEKLFF.

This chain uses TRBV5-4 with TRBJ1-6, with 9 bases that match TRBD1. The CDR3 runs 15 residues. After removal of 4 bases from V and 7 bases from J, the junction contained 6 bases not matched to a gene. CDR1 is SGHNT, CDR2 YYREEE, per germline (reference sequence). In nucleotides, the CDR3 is TGTGCCAGCAGCGTGGGACAGGGAGTGAATTCACCCCTCCACTTT. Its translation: CASSVGQGVNSPLHF.

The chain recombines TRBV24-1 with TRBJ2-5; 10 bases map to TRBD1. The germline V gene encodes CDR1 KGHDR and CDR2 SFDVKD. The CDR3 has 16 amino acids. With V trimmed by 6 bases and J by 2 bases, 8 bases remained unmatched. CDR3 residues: CATSKTGTGDQETQYF. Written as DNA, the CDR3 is TGTGCCACCAGTAAAACCGGGACAGGGGATCAAGAGACCCAGTACTTC.

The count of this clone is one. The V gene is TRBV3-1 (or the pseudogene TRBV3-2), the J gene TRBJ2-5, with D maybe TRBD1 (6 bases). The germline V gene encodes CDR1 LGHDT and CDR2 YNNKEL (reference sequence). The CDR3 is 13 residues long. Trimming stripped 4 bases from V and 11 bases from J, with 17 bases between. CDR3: CASSRSETGLQYF. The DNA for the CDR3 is TGTGCCAGCAGCCGCTCAGAAACAGGGCTTCAGTACTTC.

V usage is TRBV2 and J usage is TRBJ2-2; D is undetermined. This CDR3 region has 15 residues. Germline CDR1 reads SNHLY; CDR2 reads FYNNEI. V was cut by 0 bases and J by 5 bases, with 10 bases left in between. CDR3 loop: CASSEAGFSTGELFF. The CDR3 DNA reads TGTGCCAGCAGTGAAGCGGGGTTCAGTACCGGGGAGCTGTTTTTT.

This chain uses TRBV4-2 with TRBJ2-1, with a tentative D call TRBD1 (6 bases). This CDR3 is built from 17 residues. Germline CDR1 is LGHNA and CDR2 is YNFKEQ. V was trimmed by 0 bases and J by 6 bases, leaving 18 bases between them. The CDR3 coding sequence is TGTGCCAGCAGCCAAGAACTGGCAGGGGAAATGAGCAATGAGCAGTTCTTC. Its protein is CASSQELAGEMSNEQFF.

CDR3: CASSPHSSSYEQYF. As DNA, the CDR3 is TGTGCCAGTAGTCCACACAGCAGCTCCTACGAGCAGTACTTC. The chain has TRBV19 and TRBJ2-7; D ambiguous. The CDR3 covers 14 residues. Germline assignment: CDR1 LNHDA and CDR2 SQIVND (reference sequence). Trimming cost V 5 bases and J 0 bases, with 11 bases left between them.